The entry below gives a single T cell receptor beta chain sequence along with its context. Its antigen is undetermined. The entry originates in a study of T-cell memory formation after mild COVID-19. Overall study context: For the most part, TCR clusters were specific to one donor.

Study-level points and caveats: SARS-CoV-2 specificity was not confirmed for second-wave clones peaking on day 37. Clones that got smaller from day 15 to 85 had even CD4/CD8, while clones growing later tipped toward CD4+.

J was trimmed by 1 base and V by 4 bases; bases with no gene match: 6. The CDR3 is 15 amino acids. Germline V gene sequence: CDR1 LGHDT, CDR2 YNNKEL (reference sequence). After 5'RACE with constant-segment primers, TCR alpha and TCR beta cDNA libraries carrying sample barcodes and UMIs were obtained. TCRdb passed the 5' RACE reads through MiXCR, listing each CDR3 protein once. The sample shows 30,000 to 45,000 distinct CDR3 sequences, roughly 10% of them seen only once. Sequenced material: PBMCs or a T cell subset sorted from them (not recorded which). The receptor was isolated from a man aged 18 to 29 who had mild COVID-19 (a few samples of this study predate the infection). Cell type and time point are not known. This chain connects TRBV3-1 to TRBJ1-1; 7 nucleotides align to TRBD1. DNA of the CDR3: TGTGCCAGCAGCCCAACCTGGACAGGGAACACTGAAGCTTTCTTT. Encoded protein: CASSPTWTGNTEAFF.